Listed here is a single TCR beta chain. The data were obtained in a study of blood T cell repertoires in COVID-19. Study details: Acute and convalescent COVID-19 specimens originated in the United States, Italy and Spain. Sample material is recorded as cDNA or gDNA derived from T cells, B-cell-depleted T cells, or PBMCs.

Deletions cut 3 bases from V and 4 bases from J, with 6 bases between. CDR1 is SGHVS, CDR2 FNYEAQ, per germline. This CDR3 region has 12 residues. Allocation to cohorts depended on clinical history reported by the participants. Source study methods: How many nucleated cells were present was estimated from reference gene primer amplification. TCRdb keeps only in-frame clones here, not all; method: immunoSEQ multiplex PCR. From that table come the V and J calls and clone size; the DNA was used to work out D and trimming. Of 250,000 or so clones in the sample, 85% to 95% were seen once. The chain joins TRBV7-6 to TRBJ2-5, with D perhaps TRBD2 (5 bases). The clonotype originates from a man aged 40-49 years who had been exposed to COVID-19. Sequences were obtained from PBMCs or T cells enriched from blood (not recorded which). The CDR3 sequence: CASSFGRETQYF. The CDR3 DNA sequence: TGTGCCAGCAGCTTTGGGAGAGAGACCCAGTACTTC.